This is a list of T cell receptor beta chains from one sample in a study of tumor and adjacent non-tumor tissue in lung cancer. TCRdb re-called the multiplex PCR reads through MiXCR, storing one row per CDR3 protein. Here the sample spans tens of thousands of distinct CDR3 sequences, roughly 62% being singletons. The sample taken for sequencing was distant non-tumor lung tissue. These receptors all stem from a woman aged 40 to 50 with non-small cell lung cancer. Each CDR3 is given with its conserved first and last residue. The order of the fields is D gene, clone size, J gene, V gene, CDR3 DNA, CDR3 protein. D genes are given only for firm matches. Only some rows state a clone size, as once, few, many or a class for expanded clones.

>TRBD1|many|TRBJ1-5|TRBV6-6
TGTGCCAGCAGTTACGGGACAGGGGGCAATCAGCCCCAGCATTTT
CASSYGTGGNQPQHF
>TRBD2|-|TRBJ2-7|TRBV6-6
TGTGCCAGCAATTACACATCAGCGGGAGGGGCTGAGGAGCAGTACTTC
CASNYTSAGGAEEQYF
>-|-|TRBJ1-5|TRBV6-1
TGTGTCAACAGTGAAGCACCTGGTGACAATCAGCCCCGGCATTTT
CVNSEAPGDNQPRHF
>-|once|TRBJ1-5|TRBV6-5
TGTGCCAGCAGCCCCGGTGGTAGCAATCACCACCAGCATTTT
CASSPGGSNHHQHF
>-|-|TRBJ2-1|TRBV6-5
TGTGCTAGCAGCAGGGACGGAAACTACAATGAGCAGTTCTTC
CASSRDGNYNEQFF
>-|-|TRBJ2-3|TRBV2
TGTGCCAGTTCGAAGGACAGTAGCACAGATACGCAGTATTTT
CASSKDSSTDTQYF
>TRBD2|-|TRBJ2-2|TRBV6-5
TGTACCAGCAGTTACTCGAAGCTAGCGGAGGTTACCACCGGGGAGCTGTTTTTT
CTSSYSKLAEVTTGELFF
>-|-|TRBJ1-1|TRBV14
TGTGCCAGCAGCCAAGGAGGAATGAACACTGAAGCTTTCTTT
CASSQGGMNTEAFF
>-|few|TRBJ2-2|TRBV25-1
TGTGCCAGCAGACCCACCAGGAGCGGGGAGCTGTTTTTT
CASRPTRSGELFF
>-|many|TRBJ1-4|TRBV28
TGTGCCAGCAGTTCCACAGGCGGCAATGAAAAACTGTTTTTT
CASSSTGGNEKLFF
>-|-|TRBJ1-2|TRBV6-1
TGTGCCAGCAGTGAAGAGGACACCTATGACTACACCTTC
CASSEEDTYDYTF
>-|many|TRBJ1-4|TRBV5-4
TGTGCCAGCAGCCGGGGAGGAGGAGTGGGAGAAAAACTGTTTTTT
CASSRGGGVGEKLFF